One sample yielded the 21 T cell receptor beta chains listed below, sequenced in a study of long-term antiretroviral therapy in people with HIV. They ran version v3.0 of the immunoSEQ assay at survey level. Libraries were prepared by immunoSEQ multiplex PCR; TCRdb keeps only in-frame clonotypes and omits some of them. The sample records about 41,000 clones, over 90% being singletons. The sample in question was unsorted PBMCs, obtained just over 9 years after starting antiretroviral therapy. The source of these receptors is a man younger than 40 with HIV.

The genes are TRBV2 and TRBJ1-6, with D unresolved. There are 13 residues in the CDR3. Germline V CDR1 and CDR2: SNHLY, FYNNEI. The V end lost 5 bases, the J end lost 4 bases, and 6 bases lay between the germline ends. CDR3 sequence (DNA): TGTGCCAGCAGTTTACAGTATAATTCACCCCTCCACTTT. Amino acids: CASSLQYNSPLHF.

This clone was picked up one time. The CDR3 region has the DNA TGTGCCAGCAGTGCGACCGGCTCTGGGGCCAACGTCCTGACTTTC. This codes for CASSATGSGANVLTF. The V gene is TRBV6-1, the J gene TRBJ2-6; unclear D gene. The germline V gene has CDR1 MNHNS and CDR2 SASEGT. The CDR3 loop spans 15 amino acids. V lost 4 bases, J lost 0 bases, and 7 bases lay in between.

The V and J genes are TRBV7-9 and TRBJ1-2; TRBD1 agrees at 9 bases. Germline V gene lookup returns CDR1 SEHNR and CDR2 FQNEAQ (reference sequence). V gave up 5 bases and J gave up 0 bases; unmatched junction bases: 4. The CDR3 is made up of 15 amino acids. The DNA of the CDR3 is TGTGCCAGCAGCCCCGGGACAGGGACTAACTATGGCTACACCTTC. Amino acids: CASSPGTGTNYGYTF.

The chain couples TRBV5-1 to TRBJ2-6, with D uncertain. This CDR3 region has 17 residues. V lost 2 bases, J lost 0 bases, and 12 bases lay in between. Per germline, CDR1 SGHRS and CDR2 YFSETQ. CDR3 residues: CASSFLGASSGANVLTF. Written as DNA, the CDR3 is TGCGCCAGCAGCTTCCTCGGAGCCTCCTCTGGGGCCAACGTCCTGACTTTC.

The chain joins TRBV5-5 to TRBJ1-6; TRBD1 might be the D (6 bases). The germline gives CDR1 SGHKS, CDR2 YYEKEE (reference sequence). The CDR3 totals 15 residues. The ends were cut back, 2 bases at V and 7 bases at J, with 13 bases in the middle. The CDR3 region has the DNA TGTGCCAGCAGCTTCCCAGGGGCCGGGAATTCACCCCTCCACTTT. This gives the protein CASSFPGAGNSPLHF.

The chain joins TRBV28 to TRBJ1-2, with D possibly matching TRBD1 (6 bases). The germline V gene encodes CDR1 MDHEN and CDR2 SYDVKM. V lost 7 bases and J 8 bases, leaving 20 bases between the germline ends. The CDR3 totals 14 residues. CDR3 in DNA: TGTGCCAGCAATGCCGGGGGGCCATATCGAGGCTACACCTTC. Translating gives CASNAGGPYRGYTF.

The rearrangement uses TRBV2 and TRBJ2-6, with D perhaps matching TRBD2 (6 bases). Looked up from germline, CDR1 is SNHLY and CDR2 is FYNNEI. This CDR3 region has 15 residues. With 3 bases removed from V and 3 bases from J, the gap between germline ends came to 9 bases. CDR3 nucleotides: TGTGCCAGCAGTGAGTTCGGGAGTGGGGCCAACGTCCTGACTTTC. This translates into CASSEFGSGANVLTF.

V and J are TRBV6-1 and TRBJ1-5; 10 nucleotides match TRBD1. The CDR3 totals 15 residues. After removal of 4 bases from V and 6 bases from J, the junction contained 6 bases not matched to a gene. Germline CDR1 is MNHNS and CDR2 is SASEGT. The DNA for the CDR3 is TGTGCCAGCAGTGTTATGACAGGGGGCATTCAGCCCCAGCATTTT. It is translated as CASSVMTGGIQPQHF.

The chain links TRBV5-6 to TRBJ2-5; D unclear. Germline CDR1 SGHDT, CDR2 YYEEEE. Trimming took 2 bases from V and 3 from J, leaving 2 bases between them. The CDR3 totals 11 residues. The CDR3 DNA reads TGTGCCAGCAGCTTAGAAGAGACCCAGTACTTC. Translation gives CASSLEETQYF.

The chain couples TRBV2 to TRBJ2-2; D uncertain. CDR1 and CDR2 (germline): SNHLY, FYNNEI. Trimming shortened V by 4 bases and J by 9 bases, and 9 bases separated the two germline ends. The CDR3 runs 12 residues. The CDR3 region is CASSGSARELFF. DNA for the CDR3: TGTGCCAGCAGTGGGTCAGCAAGGGAGCTGTTTTTT.

The V call is TRBV5-4, the J call TRBJ1-3; D not resolved. Germline lookup yields CDR1 SGHNT and CDR2 YYREEE (reference sequence). V gave up 2 bases and J gave up 3 bases, with 9 bases separating them. The CDR3 spans 14 residues. In DNA, the CDR3 is TGTGCCAGCAGCTTAACGGGGATTGGAAACACCATATATTTT. Amino acids: CASSLTGIGNTIYF.

V is TRBV5-1 and J is TRBJ2-7, with D maybe TRBD2 (6 bases). The V gene's germline CDR1 is SGHRS and CDR2 YFSETQ. Trimming stripped 7 bases from V and 2 bases from J, with 13 bases between. CDR3 length: 13 residues. The CDR3 sequence is CASARRATYEQYF. The CDR3 DNA reads TGCGCCAGCGCCAGGAGGGCGACCTACGAGCAGTACTTC.

This clone was seen only once. This chain uses TRBV7-9 with TRBJ1-2, with D uncertain. Germline CDR1 is SEHNR and CDR2 is FQNEAQ (reference sequence). With 1 base removed from V and 8 bases from J, the gap between germline ends came to 2 bases. This CDR3 contains 10 residues. CDR3 DNA: TGTGCCAGCAGCTTAGGAGGCTACACCTTC. Translated: CASSLGGYTF.

The chain employs TRBV14 and TRBJ1-6, with a possible D match to TRBD1 (5 bases). The germline CDR1 and CDR2 sequences are SGHDN and FVKESK. V shed 1 base and J shed 0 bases, with 25 bases lying between them. The CDR3 runs to 22 residues. CDR3 sequence: CASSQGPGQPPPGGSYNSPLHF. The CDR3 nucleotides are TGTGCCAGCAGCCAAGGCCCAGGCCAGCCTCCGCCTGGGGGCTCCTATAATTCACCCCTCCACTTT.

The chain uses TRBV6-6 and TRBJ1-6, with 8 bases lining up with TRBD1. CDR3 length: 15 amino acids. V trimming: 7 bases; J trimming: 7 bases; junction bases outside the gene matches: 9. Per the germline V gene, CDR1 is MNHNY and CDR2 is SVGAGI (reference sequence). CDR3 bases: TGTGCCAGCAACCACCACGACAGGGGCAATTCACCCCTCCACTTT. This translates into CASNHHDRGNSPLHF.

This chain connects TRBV11-3 to TRBJ2-2; 9 bases fit TRBD1. V was clipped by 4 bases and J by 4 bases; unmatched bases: 7. Germline loops: CDR1 SGHNT, CDR2 YENEEA. The length of the CDR3 is 16 residues. The CDR3 bases are TGTGCCAGCAGCTCCCCCGGACAGGGGTCCACCGGGGAGCTGTTTTTT. Its translation is CASSSPGQGSTGELFF.

The DNA for the CDR3 is TGTGCCAGTAGTCAAACTAGGGAGAAACTGTTTTTT. It specifies CASSQTREKLFF. The gene calls are TRBV19 and TRBJ1-4; D uncertain. Per germline, CDR1 LNHDA and CDR2 SQIVND (reference sequence). V lost 5 bases and J 11 bases, leaving 12 bases between the germline ends. This CDR3 spans 12 amino acids.

In this sample, this clone turned up once. This rearrangement joins TRBV19 to TRBJ1-5; no clear D gene. The V and J ends lost 6 bases and 10 bases respectively, with 7 bases between them. The germline CDR1 and CDR2 sequences are LNHDA and SQIVND (reference sequence). The CDR3 length is 10 residues. Here the CDR3 reads CASSFSPQHF. CDR3 nucleotide sequence: TGTGCCAGTAGCTTCAGCCCCCAGCATTTT.

V and J are TRBV27 and TRBJ2-5; TRBD2 is a possible D gene (6 bases). The germline V gene encodes CDR1 MNHEY and CDR2 SMNVEV (reference sequence). The CDR3 has 16 amino acids. V shed 6 bases and J shed 5 bases, with 22 bases lying between them. DNA for the CDR3: TGTGCCAGCAGCGTTACCTCCGGGACTTCTGGGGAGACCCAGTACTTC. Translation gives CASSVTSGTSGETQYF.

On this clone: This sample includes further DNA sequences coding for the same CDR3. The rearrangement links TRBV6-5 to TRBJ1-5; a weak D match, TRBD1 (5 bases). V lost 0 bases and J 1 base, leaving 7 bases between the germline ends. The CDR3 has 15 residues. Germline values: CDR1 MNHEY, CDR2 SVGAGI. The CDR3 nucleotides are TGTGCCAGCAGTTACTCGCGGGGGAGCAATCAGCCCCAGCATTTT. This sequence encodes CASSYSRGSNQPQHF.

V is TRBV5-6 and J is TRBJ2-4; D ambiguous. In germline, CDR1 is SGHDT, CDR2 YYEEEE. CDR3 length: 13 residues. Trimming shortened V by 4 bases and J by 0 bases, and 5 bases separated the two germline ends. The CDR3 is CASSLVAKNIQYF. The CDR3 region has the DNA TGTGCCAGCAGCCTGGTAGCCAAAAACATTCAGTACTTC.